The rows below give T cell receptor beta chains drawn from one sample of a study of PD-1 blockade in mismatch repair-deficient tumors. The method was immunoSEQ multiplex PCR; TCRdb's version includes in-frame clones alone and lacks a portion of them. The sample has 55,000 to 85,000 clones, about 78% seen once. The sample consisted of peripheral blood, taken 2 weeks after starting pembrolizumab. These receptors were obtained from an adult with mismatch repair-deficient cancer. Each CDR3 is given with its conserved first and last residue. D genes are given only for firm matches. Not every row has a clone size; where given, it reads once, few, many or a size class.

V,J,size,D,DNA,CDR3
TRBV5-6,TRBJ2-7,few,-,TGTGCCAGCAGCTCCGGACACTACGAGCAGTACTTC,CASSSGHYEQYF
TRBV25-1,TRBJ1-2,-,-,TGTGCCAGCAGCGCCATCACAGGGCCCAACTATGGCTACACCTTC,CASSAITGPNYGYTF
TRBV9,TRBJ2-3,-,-,TGTGCCAGCAGCGTGGTCGGGAGAATCACAGATACGCAGTATTTT,CASSVVGRITDTQYF
TRBV19,TRBJ2-1,-,-,TGTGCCAGTAGTTACAGGGCGGACGAGCAGTTCTTC,CASSYRADEQFF
TRBV5-4,TRBJ1-2,-,-,TGTGCCAGCAGCTTGGGTATGGGAACTATGAAGGGCTACACCTTC,CASSLGMGTMKGYTF
TRBV7-3,TRBJ2-1,-,TRBD1,TGTGCCAGCAGCCCCCAGACAGGGAGCTCCTACAATGAGCAGTTCTTC,CASSPQTGSSYNEQFF
TRBV6-1,TRBJ1-2,-,TRBD1,TGTGCCAGCAGCACGGACAGGGGGTATGGCTACACCTTC,CASSTDRGYGYTF
TRBV25-1,TRBJ2-7,few,-,TGTGCCAGCAGGGGGGGACTCTGGCAGTACTTC,CASRGGLWQYF
TRBV29-1,TRBJ2-1,-,TRBD2,TGCAGCGTTGAAGGGACTAGCGGCTACAATGAGCAGTTCTTC,CSVEGTSGYNEQFF
TRBV19,TRBJ2-4,-,-,TGTGCCAGTAGTCTGGGGGAACGTAGAAACATTCAGTACTTC,CASSLGERRNIQYF